One T cell receptor (beta chain) is described in this entry. This clone was counted a few times. Its antigen is unknown. Base-call qualities are not available, and no considerably larger clone is one nucleotide away. The data derive from a study of glioma-infiltrating T cells after dendritic cell vaccination (TCRdb year 2016). For the study in its entirety: The cohort included around 15 glioblastoma patients drawn from Phase I and II dendritic cell vaccination trials, of whom 9 were newly diagnosed and 6 had recurrent disease. Patients received autologous tumor lysate-pulsed dendritic cell vaccination between about 2002 and 2013. The vaccine was prepared from monocyte-derived dendritic cells that were cultured for seven days with IL-4 and GM-CSF and then pulsed overnight with autologous tumor lysate. Each patient was given three intradermal dendritic cell vaccine injections, spaced two weeks apart, in the arm below the axilla. Tumor-infiltrating lymphocyte content was quantified and tumor and blood repertoires were compared in dendritic cell-vaccinated glioblastoma patients by deep sequencing of TCR beta CDR3 regions. TCR sequencing metrics, including TIL content and tumor-blood repertoire overlap, were correlated with survival after dendritic cell vaccination.

TCRB CDR3 regions were amplified from about 2 ug genomic DNA, or all available DNA if less, using the immunoSEQ assay. Multiplex PCR used 60 forward primers for TCR V beta segments and 13 reverse primers for J beta segments. Synthetic control templates were spiked into each sample at limiting dilution to estimate reads per starting template. Sequencing produced 87 bp reads on the Illumina HiSeq System. The paper's processing steps were these. PCR and sequencing errors were removed by merging closely related sequences with a nearest neighbor algorithm. TCR overlap was measured as the percentage of unique tumor TCR beta sequences that were also present in the peripheral blood of the same patient. TCRdb took this table from immuneACCESS and kept in-frame rearrangements with V and J called. Such tables lack part of the clones; where checked against another copy, unresolved V genes explain under half of the gap, and the rest is unexplained. V, J and clone size are those of that table, while D and trimming were read from the DNA. In all, the sample holds 90,000 or so clones, and more than 75% of those were seen once. The ten largest make up 2.5% to 3% of the sample.

To be selected, patients needed enough residual fresh-frozen tumor tissue and more than two years of available survival data. Molecular status otherwise varied across the glioblastoma patients, but none of them carried an isocitrate dehydrogenase mutation. PBMC were collected before vaccination, two weeks after the third vaccination, and at tumor progression if tumor progression occurred. The Qiagen DNeasy Blood extraction Kit was used for extraction of genomic DNA. Study-wide conclusions, independent of this receptor: Higher estimated pretreatment TIL content predicted longer time to progression and overall survival after dendritic cell vaccination. TCR clonality showed no direct relationship with survival, which suggests that a diverse polyclonal response may matter. The three-group TCR overlap response model was characterized as speculative, and prospective validation of the model was stated to be required. The cohort was small and heterogeneous, and full blood and tumor sets were available for few patients, with initial-recurrent tumor pairs available for even fewer patients.

From V the trimming removes 3 bases and from J it removes 7 bases, while the gene matches leave 3 bases of the junction unaccounted for. CDR1 and CDR2, looked up from the germline V gene (reference sequence), are SEHNR and FQNEAQ. The CDR3 has 13 amino acids, counting the end cysteine and phenylalanine. Of the read, only the CDR3 DNA is kept; its 39 bases are in frame from base 1. The sequence was collected from a human donor with glioblastoma. The chain is encoded by TRBV7-9 joined to TRBJ1-2; TRBD1 agrees with 9 junctional bases. The specimen comprised blood, sampled before dendritic cell vaccination. The CDR3 has the sequence CASSLTGGSGYTF. The sequenced DNA is TGTGCCAGCAGCTTGACAGGGGGTAGTGGCTACACCTTC.